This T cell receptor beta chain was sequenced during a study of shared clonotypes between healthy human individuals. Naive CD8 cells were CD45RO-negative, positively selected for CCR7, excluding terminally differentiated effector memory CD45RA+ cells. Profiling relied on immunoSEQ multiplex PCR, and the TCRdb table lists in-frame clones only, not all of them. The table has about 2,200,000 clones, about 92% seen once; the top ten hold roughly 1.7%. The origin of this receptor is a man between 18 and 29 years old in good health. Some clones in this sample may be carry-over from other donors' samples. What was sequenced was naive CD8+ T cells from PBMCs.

The DNA for the CDR3 is TGTGCCAGCAGTTCTCTTGGAGGGATCGGACAGCCCCAGCATTTT. This translates into CASSSLGGIGQPQHF. The genes are TRBV27 and TRBJ1-5; D uncertain. Germline V gene data show CDR1 as MNHEY and CDR2 as SMNVEV (reference sequence). This CDR3 is built from 15 residues. V was cut by 4 bases and J by 7 bases, with 17 bases left in between.